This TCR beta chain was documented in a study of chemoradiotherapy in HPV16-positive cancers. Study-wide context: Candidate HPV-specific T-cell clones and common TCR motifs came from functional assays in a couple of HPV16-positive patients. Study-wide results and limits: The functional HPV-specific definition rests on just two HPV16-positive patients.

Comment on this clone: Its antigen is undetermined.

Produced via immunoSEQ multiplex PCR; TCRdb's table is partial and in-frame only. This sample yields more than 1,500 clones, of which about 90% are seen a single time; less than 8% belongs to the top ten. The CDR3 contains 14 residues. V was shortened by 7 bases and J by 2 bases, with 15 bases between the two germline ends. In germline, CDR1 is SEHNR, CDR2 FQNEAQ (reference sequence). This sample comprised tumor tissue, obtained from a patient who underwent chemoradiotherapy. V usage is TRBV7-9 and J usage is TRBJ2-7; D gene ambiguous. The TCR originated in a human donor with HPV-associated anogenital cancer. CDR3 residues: CASTPSWGTYEQYF. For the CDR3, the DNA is TGTGCCAGCACCCCATCGTGGGGAACCTACGAGCAGTACTTC.